One sample yielded the 5 T cell receptor beta chains listed below, sequenced in a study of breast tumors, draining lymph nodes, adjacent tissues. Breast cancer patients provided tissue from their axillary draining lymph nodes. TCRdb reprocessed the multiplex PCR reads with MiXCR, giving one entry per CDR3 protein. Here the sample spans approximately 200,000 distinct CDR3 sequences, about 32% being singletons. Material: axillary lymph node tissue. All receptors derive from a female donor with breast cancer. Some clones in this sample may be carry-over from other donors' samples.

This clonotype was seen repeatedly, ten times or more. V and J are TRBV15 and TRBJ2-5; 10 nucleotides match TRBD2. V lost 0 bases, J lost 5 bases, and 3 bases stayed unmatched. The CDR3 length is 15 residues. Looked up from germline, CDR1 is LNHNV and CDR2 is YYDKDF (reference sequence). The CDR3 DNA is TGTGCCACCAGCAGAGATCCGACTAGCGGGGAGACCCAGTACTTC. This sequence encodes CATSRDPTSGETQYF.

The rearrangement joins TRBV20-1 to TRBJ2-5; D may match TRBD1 or TRBD2 (5 bases each). The CDR3 length is 12 residues. CDR1 and CDR2 from the germline V gene are DFQATT and SNEGSKA (reference sequence). Trimming pared 4 bases from V and 3 bases from J, leaving 9 bases between. The CDR3 coding sequence is TGCAGTGCTAACCGAGGGGAAGAGACCCAGTACTTC. This encodes CSANRGEETQYF.

CDR3 in amino acids: CAGGSGQGGEKLFF. The CDR3 nucleotides are TGTGCCGGCGGCTCGGGACAGGGAGGTGAAAAACTGTTTTTT. The chain is built from TRBV7-2 and TRBJ1-4, with TRBD1 matching 9 bases. V gave up 11 bases and J gave up 7 bases; unmatched junction bases: 11. The CDR3 sequence is 14 residues long. From germline, CDR1 is SGHTA and CDR2 FQGNSA.

At least ten counts were recorded for this clonotype. The rearrangement joins TRBV13 to TRBJ2-7; 7 nucleotides match TRBD2. Trimming removed 3 bases from V and 0 bases from J; junction bases left unmatched: 5. Looked up from germline, CDR1 is PRHDT and CDR2 is FYEKMQ (reference sequence). The CDR3 loop spans 15 amino acids. CDR3 DNA sequence: TGTGCCAGCAGCTTTGGAAGCGGGGTCTCCTACGAGCAGTACTTC. Its protein product is CASSFGSGVSYEQYF. The whole variable domain, filled in from reference TRBV13 and TRBJ2-7, reads AAGVIQSPRHLIKEKRETATLKCYPIPRHDTVYWYQQGPGQDPQFLISFYEKMQSDKGSIPDRFSAQQFSDYHSELNMSSLELGDSALYFCASSFGSGVSYEQYFGPGTRLTVT.

This clonotype was seen a handful of times. This may be a read error, as it is one base from a much larger clone. This sequence joins TRBV20-1 and TRBJ1-5; D gene ambiguous. Germline V gene sequence: CDR1 DFQATT, CDR2 SNEGSKA (reference sequence). CDR3 length: 15 amino acids. The CDR3 loop reads CSARETFTSTQPQHF. CDR3 nucleotide sequence: TGCAGTGCCCGAGAGACGTTCACTAGCACTCAGCCCCAGCATTTT.